The sequence of this TCR beta chain was determined in a study of T cell changes during pregnancy in multiple sclerosis. Germline assignment: CDR1 MNHNY and CDR2 SVGAGI (reference sequence). The J segment lost 2 bases and the V segment lost 5 bases, leaving 5 bases of the junction unmatched. The CDR3 covers 14 residues. Measured with immunoSEQ multiplex PCR; TCRdb has only the in-frame clones, and not every one. Counted here are tens of thousands of clones, 75% to 95% occurring once; the ten biggest clones make up about 0.42%. The chain employs TRBV6-6 and TRBJ2-7; 8 positions match TRBD1. The receptor's source is a female donor with multiple sclerosis, enrolled in a pregnancy study. The sequencing used CD4+ T cells from peripheral blood mononuclear cells, collected before pregnancy. CDR3 in DNA: TGTGCCAGCAGTACCGGACAGGGTACCTACGAGCAGTACTTC. Protein sequence: CASSTGQGTYEQYF.